This passage covers 6 T cell receptor beta chains from one sample sequenced in a study of Graves' ophthalmopathy and Graves' hyperthyroidism. RNA transcripts were the source from which TCR beta CDR3 regions were amplified. HTBI primers were employed in first-round RT-PCR, then a second-round multiplex PCR followed. TCRdb independently ran MiXCR on the multiplex PCR reads; one entry per CDR3 protein. Of roughly 14,000 distinct CDR3 sequences in the sample, roughly 50% are singletons; the top ten hold around 50%. Sequenced: peripheral blood. Receptor source: a woman in her twenties or thirties with Graves' ophthalmopathy.

This clonotype was seen a handful of times. The V and J genes are TRBV25-1 and TRBJ2-7; possibly TRBD2 for D (5 bases). This CDR3 spans 13 amino acids. Germline values: CDR1 MGHDK, CDR2 SYGVNS. Trimming removed 5 bases from V and 4 bases from J, with 12 bases in between. DNA of the CDR3: TGTGCCAGCAGTCCGAATCGGGGTTACGAGCAGTACTTC. Translation: CASSPNRGYEQYF.

The table lists this clonotype with a few counts. This chain joins TRBV6-5 and TRBJ1-4, with 10 bases that match TRBD1. V lost 6 bases to trimming and J lost 8 bases; unmatched junction nucleotides: 3. In germline, CDR1 is MNHEY, CDR2 SVGAGI. This CDR3 spans 13 amino acids. The CDR3 reads CASRRDRGEKLFF. CDR3 DNA sequence: TGTGCCAGCAGGAGGGACAGGGGAGAAAAACTGTTTTTT.

This rearrangement joins TRBV24-1 to TRBJ2-2; 14 positions match TRBD2. Unmatched junction bases numbered 13, after V lost 5 bases and J lost 3 bases. CDR3 size: 20 residues. CDR1 and CDR2 (germline): KGHDR, SFDVKD. The CDR3 coding sequence is TGTGCCACCAGTGGTCTGCCGGGACTAGCGGGGGTGCTCTACACCGGGGAGCTGTTTTTT. This gives the protein CATSGLPGLAGVLYTGELFF.

This clonotype showed up many times. The chain carries TRBV20-1 and TRBJ2-7; 11 nucleotides match TRBD1. This CDR3 is 11 amino acids long. Germline V gene sequence: CDR1 DFQATT, CDR2 SNEGSKA (reference sequence). The CDR3 DNA sequence: TGCAGCCCCGGGACAGGGGGCGAGCAGTACTTC. Translation gives CSPGTGGEQYF.

A remark on this clonotype: A much larger clone is a single base away; this may be a read error. V is TRBV20-1 and J is TRBJ2-7; 9 bases match TRBD1. The CDR3 has 15 residues. Unmatched junction bases numbered 10, after V lost 5 bases and J lost 2 bases. Germline V CDR1 and CDR2: DFQATT, SNEGSKA (reference sequence). This CDR3 reads CSADHWDRVTYEQYF. The CDR3 DNA reads as TGCAGTGCTGACCACTGGGACAGGGTCACCTACGAGCAGTACTTC.

As for this clonotype: At one end the junction does not follow the germline gene, possibly because of a read error. This chain connects TRBV19 to TRBJ2-1; D gene unclear. The CDR3 sequence is 15 residues long. Germline CDR1 is LNHDA and CDR2 is SQIVND (reference sequence). The CDR3 protein is CASSPAHMGYNERFF. CDR3 DNA: TGTGCCAGTAGTCCAGCTCATATGGGCTACAATGAGCGGTTCTTC.